This T cell receptor beta chain came from a study of CXCR3-negative and CXCR3-positive naive CD8 T cells (dated by TCRdb to the late 2010s). With respect to the entire study: In total, some 130 million TRB reads were obtained, or roughly 1.5 +/- 0.3 million reads per library. Diversity and physicochemical repertoire analyses were performed on some eleven donors pooled from two independent experiments. Naive subsets from about 5 donors and memory cells from 3 donors were included in the TRBV-TRBJ cluster analysis.

General conclusions and limits of the study: Repertoire diversity was comparably high in both naive subsets but much lower in memory CD8+ T cells. Naive CXCR3-negative and CXCR3-positive cells from the same donor showed similar TRBV-TRBJ usage, whereas memory cells showed distinct patterns. Surface CD5, linked to self-reactivity in mice, was comparable between naive subsets; TCR interaction strength was therefore also inferred from TRB CDR3 physicochemical properties. Freshly isolated PBMCs were used for most assays because CXCR3 expression partially decreased after cryopreservation. Compared with CXCR3-negative naive cells, CXCR3-positive naive cells had TRB CDR3s with higher hydrophobicity (lower Kidera factor 4), lower energy, and higher strength and volume indices.

The CDR3 goes from the cysteine to the phenylalanine over 14 residues. The DNA sequence is not available. The germline V gene yields LGHNT for CDR1 and FRNRAP for CDR2. On this clonotype: There is no known antigen for this receptor.

For each CD8+ T cell subset, flow sorting was done in triplicate, and under 350,000 cells per subset went directly into RLT lysis buffer. To exclude memory contaminants, naive CD8+ T cells were stringently defined as CD45RO-CCR7+CD27+CD95-. Peripheral blood mononuclear cells were isolated from buffy coats using standard density gradient centrifugation. A FACSAria III was used to flow-sort naive CD8+ T cells into CXCR3-negative and CXCR3-positive populations. An RNeasy Mini Kit was used to extract total RNA from the sorted cells. For sequencing, a NextSeq 550 was employed. The Human TCR Profiling Kit (MiLaboratory) was used to make UMI-labeled 5' RACE TRB cDNA libraries. cDNA synthesis used the entire amount of extracted RNA, and PCR amplification then used the entire amount of cDNA produced. The libraries were made side by side, with each library going through the same number of PCR cycles. In the source study's methods: MIGEC and MiXCR extracted about 50,000 +/- 10,000 unique UMI-labeled TRB cDNA molecules per library, requiring at least two reads per UMI. Each library averaged about 40,000 +/- 10,000 functional in-frame TRB CDR3 nucleotide clonotypes without stop codons. Diversity metrics, including normalized Shannon-Wiener and Chao1, were computed in VDJtools after downsampling to 5000 UMI-labeled TRB molecules per sample. Clonotype-size-weighted physicochemical properties of the central five CDR3 residues (interaction energy, strength, volume and Kidera factor 4) were computed in VDJtools. The reads underwent TCRdb reprocessing, giving one record for each CDR3 protein sequence and no DNA. These V and J calls rely on TCRdb rather than the paper's analysis. Per the sample table, the count is approximately 130,000 distinct CDR3 sequences. The top ten constitute roughly 0.41% of the sample.

The chain is encoded by TRBV12-5 joined to TRBJ2-7; TCRdb names TRBD2, which stays unverified in the absence of DNA. Sequenced material: naive CXCR3+ CD8+ T cells from blood. Read against the paper, the sample's cell subset or site label means: CD45RO-CCR7+CD27+CD95- naive CD8+ T cells expressing CXCR3 (TNR3+). The sequence was collected from a human donor in good health. Some clones in this sample may be carry-over from other donors' samples. The CDR3 protein is CASGRRTSDDEQYF.